Reported below is one T cell receptor (beta chain). This sample was included in a study of blood T cell repertoires in COVID-19. Background on the study: The study drew acute and convalescent COVID-19 samples from the United States, Italy and Spain.

Germline V lookup: CDR1 SEHNR, CDR2 FQNEAQ (reference sequence). Trimming shortened V by 3 bases and J by 0 bases, and 6 bases separated the two germline ends. The CDR3 has 13 amino acids. Residents of 24 US areas, aged roughly 18 to 89 years, made up the participants. The authors' processing: Nucleated cell counts were estimated from reference gene primer amplification. Sequenced by immunoSEQ multiplex PCR; TCRdb stores in-frame clones only, minus some. For V, J and clone size, that table is used; D and trimming come from the DNA. This sample has about 260,000 clones; 88% occur once, and the top ten carry 0.95% to 1.5%.

The sequencing sample was made of PBMCs or T cells enriched from blood (not recorded which). The chain is built from TRBV7-9 and TRBJ2-7; TRBD1 is a possible D gene (5 bases). This TCR derives from a woman aged 40 to 50 with acute COVID-19. The CDR3 coding sequence is TGTGCCAGCAGCTTCACAGGCTCCTACGAGCAGTACTTC. Encoded protein: CASSFTGSYEQYF.